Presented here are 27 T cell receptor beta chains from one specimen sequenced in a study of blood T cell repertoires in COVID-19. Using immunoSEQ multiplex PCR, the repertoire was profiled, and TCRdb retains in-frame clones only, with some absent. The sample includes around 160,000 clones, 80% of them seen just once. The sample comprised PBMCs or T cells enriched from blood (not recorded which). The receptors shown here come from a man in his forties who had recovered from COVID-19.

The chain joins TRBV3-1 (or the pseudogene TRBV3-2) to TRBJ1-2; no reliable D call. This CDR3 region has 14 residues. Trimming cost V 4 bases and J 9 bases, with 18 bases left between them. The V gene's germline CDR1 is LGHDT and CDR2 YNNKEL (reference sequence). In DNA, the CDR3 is TGTGCCAGCAGCCCCCAGGTGGGAGCGGCTCGCTACACCTTC. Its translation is CASSPQVGAARYTF.

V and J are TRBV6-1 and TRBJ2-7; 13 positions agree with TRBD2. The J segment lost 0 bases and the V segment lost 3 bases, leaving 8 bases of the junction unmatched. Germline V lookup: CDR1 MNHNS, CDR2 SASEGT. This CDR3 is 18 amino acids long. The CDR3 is CASSEGLAGFQRSYEQYV. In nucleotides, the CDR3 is TGTGCCAGCAGTGAGGGACTAGCGGGGTTTCAACGCTCCTACGAGCAGTACGTC.

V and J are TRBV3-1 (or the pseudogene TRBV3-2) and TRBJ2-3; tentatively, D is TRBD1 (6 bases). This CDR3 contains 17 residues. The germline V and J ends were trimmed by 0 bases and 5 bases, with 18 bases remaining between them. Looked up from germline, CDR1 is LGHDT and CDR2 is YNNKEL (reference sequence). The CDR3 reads CASSQDSWGTGRDTQYF. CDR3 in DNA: TGTGCCAGCAGCCAAGACAGTTGGGGTACAGGGCGAGATACGCAGTATTTT.

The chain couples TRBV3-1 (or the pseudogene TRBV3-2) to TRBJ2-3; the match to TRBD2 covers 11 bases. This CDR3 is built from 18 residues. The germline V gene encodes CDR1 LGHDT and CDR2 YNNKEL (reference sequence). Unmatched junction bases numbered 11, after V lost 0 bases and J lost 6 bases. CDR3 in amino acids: CASSQEGFRGLAADTQYF. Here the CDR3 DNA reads TGTGCCAGCAGCCAAGAGGGGTTTCGGGGACTAGCGGCGGATACGCAGTATTTT.

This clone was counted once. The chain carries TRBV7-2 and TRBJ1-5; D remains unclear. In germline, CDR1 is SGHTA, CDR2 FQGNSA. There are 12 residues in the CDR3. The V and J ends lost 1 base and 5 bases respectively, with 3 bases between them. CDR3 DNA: TGTGCCAGCAGCTTAGTCGATCAGCCCCAGCATTTT. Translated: CASSLVDQPQHF.

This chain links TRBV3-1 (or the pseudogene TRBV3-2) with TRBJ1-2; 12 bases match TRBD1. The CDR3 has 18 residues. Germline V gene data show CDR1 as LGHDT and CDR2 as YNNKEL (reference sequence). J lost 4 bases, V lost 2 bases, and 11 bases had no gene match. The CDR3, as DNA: TGTGCCAGCAGCCAAAACCGTCTTGGGACAGGGGGCCGCTATGGCTACACCTTC. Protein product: CASSQNRLGTGGRYGYTF.

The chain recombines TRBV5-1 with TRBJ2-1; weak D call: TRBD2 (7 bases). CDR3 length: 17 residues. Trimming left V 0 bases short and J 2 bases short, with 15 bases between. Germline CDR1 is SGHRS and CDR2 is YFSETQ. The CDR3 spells CASSLEGGGPTYNEQFF. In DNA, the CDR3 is TGCGCCAGCAGCTTGGAGGGGGGGGGCCCCACCTACAATGAGCAGTTCTTC.

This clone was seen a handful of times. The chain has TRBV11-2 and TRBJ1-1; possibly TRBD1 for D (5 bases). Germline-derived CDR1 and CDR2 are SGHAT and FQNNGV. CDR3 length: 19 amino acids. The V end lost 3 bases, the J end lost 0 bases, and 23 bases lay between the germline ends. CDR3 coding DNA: TGTGCCAGCAGCTTGGGGGTGGGAGGGGCCCTCGGGATGAACACTGAAGCTTTCTTT. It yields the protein CASSLGVGGALGMNTEAFF.

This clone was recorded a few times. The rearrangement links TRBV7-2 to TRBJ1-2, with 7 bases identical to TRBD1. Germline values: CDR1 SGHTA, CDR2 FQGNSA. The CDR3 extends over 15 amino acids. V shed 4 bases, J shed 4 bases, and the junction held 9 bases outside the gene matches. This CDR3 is CASSSSTGTVYGYTF. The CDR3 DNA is TGTGCCAGCAGCTCCTCGACCGGGACAGTCTATGGCTACACCTTC.

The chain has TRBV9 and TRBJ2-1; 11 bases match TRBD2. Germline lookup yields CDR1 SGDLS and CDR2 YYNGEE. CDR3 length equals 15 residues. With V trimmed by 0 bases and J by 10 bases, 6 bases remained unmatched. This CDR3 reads CASSVVRSGGEEQFF. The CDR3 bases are TGTGCCAGCAGCGTAGTACGTAGCGGGGGGGAGGAGCAGTTCTTC.

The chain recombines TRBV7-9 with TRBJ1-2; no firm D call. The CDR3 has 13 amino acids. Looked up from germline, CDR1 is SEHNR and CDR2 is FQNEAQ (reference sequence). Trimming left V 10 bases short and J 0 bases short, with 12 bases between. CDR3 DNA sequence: TGTGCCACCCGATTGGGCTCTAACTATGGCTACACCTTC. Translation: CATRLGSNYGYTF.

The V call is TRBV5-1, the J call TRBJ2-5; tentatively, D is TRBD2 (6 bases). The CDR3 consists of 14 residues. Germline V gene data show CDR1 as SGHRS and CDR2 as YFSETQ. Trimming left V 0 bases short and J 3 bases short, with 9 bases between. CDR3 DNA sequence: TGCGCCAGCAGCTTGGATTGGGGGGAAGAGACCCAGTACTTC. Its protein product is CASSLDWGEETQYF. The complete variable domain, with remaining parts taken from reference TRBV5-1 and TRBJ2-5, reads KAGVTQTPRYLIKTRGQQVTLSCSPISGHRSVSWYQQTPGQGLQFLFEYFSETQRNKGNFPGRFSGRQFSNSRSEMNVSTLELGDSALYLCASSLDWGEETQYFGPGTRLLVL.

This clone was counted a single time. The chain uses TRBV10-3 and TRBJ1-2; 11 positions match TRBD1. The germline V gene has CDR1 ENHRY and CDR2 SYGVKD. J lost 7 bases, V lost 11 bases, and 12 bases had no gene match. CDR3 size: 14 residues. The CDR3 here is CALSTGTGGGGYTF. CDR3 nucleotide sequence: TGTGCCTTAAGCACCGGGACAGGGGGTGGTGGCTACACCTTC.

The CDR3 nucleotides read TGTGCCAGCAGCTCCCTCAGTAGCTGGGGCCAGTACAATGAGCAGTTCTTC. Encoded protein: CASSSLSSWGQYNEQFF. This chain connects TRBV5-4 to TRBJ2-1; tentative D call: TRBD1 (5 bases). V gave up 3 bases and J gave up 4 bases, with 20 bases separating them. Germline V lookup: CDR1 SGHNT, CDR2 YYREEE (reference sequence). The CDR3 is made up of 17 amino acids.

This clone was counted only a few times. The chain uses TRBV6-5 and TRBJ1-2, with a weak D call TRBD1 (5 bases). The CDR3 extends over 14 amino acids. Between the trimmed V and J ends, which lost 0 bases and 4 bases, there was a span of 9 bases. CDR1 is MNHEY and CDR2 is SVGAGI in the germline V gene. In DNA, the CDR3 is TGTGCCAGCAGTTACTCGGCCGGGGGCTATGGCTACACCTTC. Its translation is CASSYSAGGYGYTF.

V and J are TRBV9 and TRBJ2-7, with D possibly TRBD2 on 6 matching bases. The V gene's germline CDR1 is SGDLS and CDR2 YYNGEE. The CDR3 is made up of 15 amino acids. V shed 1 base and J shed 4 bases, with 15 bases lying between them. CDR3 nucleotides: TGTGCCAGCAGCGTACCGCCTAGGGGACTTTACGAGCAGTACGTC. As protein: CASSVPPRGLYEQYV.

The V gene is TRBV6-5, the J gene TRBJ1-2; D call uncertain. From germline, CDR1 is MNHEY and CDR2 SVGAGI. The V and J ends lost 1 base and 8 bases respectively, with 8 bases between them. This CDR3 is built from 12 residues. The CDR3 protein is CASSYLGGGYTF. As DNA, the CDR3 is TGTGCCAGCAGTTACTTGGGCGGGGGCTACACCTTC.

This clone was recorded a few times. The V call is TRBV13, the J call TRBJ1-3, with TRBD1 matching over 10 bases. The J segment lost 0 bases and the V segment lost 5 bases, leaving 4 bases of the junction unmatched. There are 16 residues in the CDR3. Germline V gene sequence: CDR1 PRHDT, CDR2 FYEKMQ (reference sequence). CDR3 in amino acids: CASSDRDRGSGNTIYF. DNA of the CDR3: TGTGCCAGCAGCGACCGGGACAGGGGCTCTGGAAACACCATATATTTT.

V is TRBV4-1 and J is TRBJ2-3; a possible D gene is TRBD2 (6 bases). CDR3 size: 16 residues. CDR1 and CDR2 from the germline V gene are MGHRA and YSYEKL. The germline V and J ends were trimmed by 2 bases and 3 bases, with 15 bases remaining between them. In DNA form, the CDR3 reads TGCGCCAGCAGCCAACTGGGACTCGGAAGAACAGATACGCAGTATTTT. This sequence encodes CASSQLGLGRTDTQYF.

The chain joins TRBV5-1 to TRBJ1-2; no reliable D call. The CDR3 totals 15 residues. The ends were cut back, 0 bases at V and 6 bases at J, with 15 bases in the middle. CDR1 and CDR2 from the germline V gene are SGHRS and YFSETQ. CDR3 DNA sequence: TGCGCCAGCAGCTTGGGGCAGCGTGCCTTCGATGGCTACACCTTC. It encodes CASSLGQRAFDGYTF.

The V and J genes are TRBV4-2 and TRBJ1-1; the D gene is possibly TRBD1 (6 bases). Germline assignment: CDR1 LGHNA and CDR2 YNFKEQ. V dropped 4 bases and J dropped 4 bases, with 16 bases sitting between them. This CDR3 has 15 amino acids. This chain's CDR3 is CASSLGGGGTTEAFF. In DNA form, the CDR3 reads TGTGCCAGCAGCCTCGGAGGGGGGGGGACCACTGAAGCTTTCTTT.

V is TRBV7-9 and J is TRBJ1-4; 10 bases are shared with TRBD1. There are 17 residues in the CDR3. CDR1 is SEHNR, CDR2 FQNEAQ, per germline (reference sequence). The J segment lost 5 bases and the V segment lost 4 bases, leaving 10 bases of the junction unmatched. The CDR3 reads CASSSGTGVFSNEKLFF. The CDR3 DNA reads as TGTGCCAGCAGCTCTGGGACAGGGGTCTTCTCGAATGAAAAACTGTTTTTT. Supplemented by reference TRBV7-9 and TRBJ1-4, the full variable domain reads DTGVSQNPRHKITKRGQNVTFRCDPISEHNRLYWYRQTLGQGPEFLTYFQNEAQLEKSRLLSDRFSAERPKGSFSTLEIQRTEQGDSAMYLCASSSGTGVFSNEKLFFGSGTQLSVL.

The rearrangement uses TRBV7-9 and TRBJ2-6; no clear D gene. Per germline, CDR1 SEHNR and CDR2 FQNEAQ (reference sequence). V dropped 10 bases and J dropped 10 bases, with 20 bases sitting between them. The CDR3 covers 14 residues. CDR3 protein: CATPVGSDLNVLTF. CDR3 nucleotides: TGTGCCACTCCGGTGGGCTCTGACCTTAACGTCCTGACTTTC.

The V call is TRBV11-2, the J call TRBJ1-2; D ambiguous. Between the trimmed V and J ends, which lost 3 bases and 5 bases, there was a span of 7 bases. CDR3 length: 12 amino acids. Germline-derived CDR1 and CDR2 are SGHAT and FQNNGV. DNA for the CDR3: TGTGCCAGCAGCTTTCCGGGATATGGCTACACCTTC. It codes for CASSFPGYGYTF. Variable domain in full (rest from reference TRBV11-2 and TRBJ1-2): EAGVAQSPRYKIIEKRQSVAFWCNPISGHATLYWYQQILGQGPKLLIQFQNNGVVDDSQLPKDRFSAERLKGVDSTLKIQPAKLEDSAVYLCASSFPGYGYTFGSGTRLTVV.

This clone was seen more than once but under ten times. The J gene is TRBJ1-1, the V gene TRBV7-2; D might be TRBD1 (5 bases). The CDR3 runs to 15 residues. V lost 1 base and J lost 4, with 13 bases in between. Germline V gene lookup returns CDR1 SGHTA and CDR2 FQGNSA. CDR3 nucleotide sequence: TGTGCCAGCAGCTTAGTTTCGGGGGTTGCCACTGAAGCTTTCTTT. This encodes CASSLVSGVATEAFF.

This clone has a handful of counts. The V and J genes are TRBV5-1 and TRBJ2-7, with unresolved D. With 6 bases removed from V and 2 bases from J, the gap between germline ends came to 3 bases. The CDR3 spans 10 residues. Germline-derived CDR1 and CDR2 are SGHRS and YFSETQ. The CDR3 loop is CASTTYEQYV. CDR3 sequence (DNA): TGCGCCAGCACCACCTACGAGCAGTACGTC.

The CDR3 loop reads CASSAGQGNTGELFF. The CDR3 DNA reads as TGCGCCAGCAGTGCGGGACAGGGAAACACCGGGGAGCTGTTTTTT. The chain uses TRBV10-1 and TRBJ2-2, with 9 positions matching TRBD1. Germline values: CDR1 WNHNN, CDR2 SYGVQD (reference sequence). The CDR3 has 15 residues. The ends lost 4 bases at V and 2 bases at J; junction bases unmatched: 2.